Listed here are 17 T cell receptor beta chains from one sample, sequenced in a study of CD8+ T cells in alopecia areata. The authors extracted RNA and reverse transcribed it into cDNA as the sequencing template. The data were produced by immunoSEQ multiplex PCR, yet TCRdb's version contains in-frame clones alone and is incomplete. The table shows about 170,000 clones, with about three fifths occurring only once. Treatment described: oral pan-JAK inhibitor, 5-10 mg twice daily. This specimen consisted of CD4+ T cells sorted from blood, obtained between weeks 55 and 65, from a patient treated with tofacitinib. The source of these receptors is a human donor with alopecia areata.

The sample holds a few counts of this clone. This rearrangement joins TRBV7-9 to TRBJ2-5, with unresolved D. The V end lost 1 base, the J end lost 5 bases, and 11 bases lay between the germline ends. The CDR3 spans 14 residues. Per the germline V gene, CDR1 is SEHNR and CDR2 is FQNEAQ (reference sequence). The CDR3 region is CASSLGTLVETQYF. The CDR3 nucleotides read TGTGCCAGCAGCTTAGGCACGCTGGTGGAGACCCAGTACTTC.

The CDR3 reads CASSPTSGEYEQYF. The CDR3 DNA reads TGTGCCAGCAGCCCGACTAGCGGGGAATACGAGCAGTACTTC. This chain joins TRBV11-1 and TRBJ2-7; 11 nucleotides match TRBD2. J lost 4 bases, V lost 5 bases, and 4 bases had no gene match. The germline gives CDR1 SGHAT, CDR2 FQDESV (reference sequence). CDR3 length: 14 residues.

This clone was detected once. Germline and junction disagree at one end, which may indicate a read error. V and J are TRBV25-1 and TRBJ1-1; TRBD1 is a possible D gene (6 bases). CDR3 length: 15 amino acids. Germline CDR1 reads MGHDK; CDR2 reads SYGVNS. The DNA of the CDR3 is TGTGCCAGCAGTGATGAGACAGGAGTGAACACTGTAGCTTTCTTT. Amino acids: CASSDETGVNTVAFF.

This clone has just a few counts. The genes are TRBV25-1 and TRBJ1-6; TRBD1 aligns across 7 bases. V lost 4 bases, J lost 10 bases, and 7 bases stayed unmatched. Germline-derived CDR1 and CDR2 are MGHDK and SYGVNS. The length of the CDR3 is 14 residues. The CDR3 loop reads CASSARQGGSPLHF. DNA for the CDR3: TGTGCCAGCAGTGCCCGACAGGGAGGGTCACCCCTCCACTTT.

This clone came up a few times. The genes are TRBV6-5 and TRBJ1-2; TRBD1 is a possible D gene (6 bases). V was shortened by 6 bases and J by 6 bases, with 17 bases between the two germline ends. The germline V gene has CDR1 MNHEY and CDR2 SVGAGI. The CDR3 extends over 14 amino acids. CDR3 protein: CASRMDRIMHGYTF. CDR3 DNA: TGTGCCAGCAGGATGGACAGAATAATGCATGGCTACACCTTC.

This rearrangement joins TRBV6-5 to TRBJ1-4, with D perhaps matching TRBD1 (5 bases). CDR1 and CDR2 (germline): MNHEY, SVGAGI. V lost 0 bases and J 4 bases, leaving 9 bases between the germline ends. The CDR3 length is 15 residues. CDR3 residues: CASSYSRGINEKLFF. The CDR3 DNA reads TGTGCCAGCAGTTACTCGAGGGGTATTAATGAAAAACTGTTTTTT.

The rearrangement links TRBV7-3 to TRBJ2-5; 8 positions match TRBD1. Trimming took 8 bases from V and 5 from J; bases not matched to a gene: 7. CDR1 is SGHTA, CDR2 FQGTGA, per germline. The CDR3 has 13 amino acids. The CDR3 loop is CASGQGAAETQYF. The DNA of the CDR3 is TGTGCCAGCGGCCAGGGGGCCGCGGAGACCCAGTACTTC.

This clone was seen a few times. J is TRBJ2-3 and V is TRBV18; TRBD1 matches 10 bases. The V gene end was trimmed by 4 bases and the J gene end by 1 base; junction bases not matched to a gene: 11. Germline-derived CDR1 and CDR2 are KGHSH and LQKENI. The CDR3 spans 18 residues. The CDR3 DNA is TGTGCCAGCTCACAGACCTCGACCGGGACAGGGGGCACAGATACGCAGTATTTT. Translated, it gives CASSQTSTGTGGTDTQYF.

The rearrangement uses TRBV19 and TRBJ1-1, with D unresolved. V lost 7 bases and J 1 base, leaving 10 bases between the germline ends. The germline V gene encodes CDR1 LNHDA and CDR2 SQIVND (reference sequence). This CDR3 contains 13 residues. CDR3 in DNA: TGTGCCAGTACCTTACGGCAGAACACTGAAGCTTTCTTT. Its protein is CASTLRQNTEAFF.

The chain is built from TRBV20-1 and TRBJ2-1, with a possible D match to TRBD2 (6 bases). Germline lookup yields CDR1 DFQATT and CDR2 SNEGSKA (reference sequence). The CDR3 consists of 11 residues. CDR3 sequence (DNA): TGCAGCCCCGAGCGGGCGGAGGAGCAGTTCTTC. Translated: CSPERAEEQFF.

The V call is TRBV27, the J call TRBJ2-7; possible D gene TRBD1, 6 bases. CDR3 length: 14 residues. Trimming stripped 5 bases from V and 3 bases from J, with 14 bases between. Germline CDR1 and CDR2: MNHEY and SMNVEV (reference sequence). CDR3 amino acids: CASSLRDTNYEQYF. The DNA for the CDR3 is TGTGCCAGCAGTCTCCGGGACACGAACTACGAGCAGTACTTC.

As DNA, the CDR3 is TGTGCCAGCAGCTACACGACAGGGACCTACAATGAGCAGTTCTTC. This codes for CASSYTTGTYNEQFF. The chain carries TRBV7-2 and TRBJ2-1, with TRBD1 matching over 7 bases. The CDR3 runs to 15 residues. Trimming at V came to 4 bases and at J to 2 bases, leaving 5 bases not matched to a gene. Germline V gives CDR1 SGHTA, CDR2 FQGNSA.

The rearrangement joins TRBV25-1 to TRBJ2-7; the match to TRBD1 covers 7 bases. Germline loops: CDR1 MGHDK, CDR2 SYGVNS. The CDR3 has 14 residues. V was pared by 4 bases and J by 3 bases, with 6 bases of the junction left unmatched. The CDR3: CASSGPGQHYEQYF. In DNA, the CDR3 is TGTGCCAGCAGTGGACCGGGACAGCACTACGAGCAGTACTTC.

This clone was observed a handful of times. The chain carries TRBV29-1 and TRBJ1-2; D call uncertain. From germline, CDR1 is SQVTM and CDR2 ANQGSEA. This CDR3 is 11 amino acids long. Trimming took 6 bases from V and 6 from J, leaving 11 bases between them. CDR3 amino acids: CSVYWEDGYTF. CDR3 coding DNA: TGCAGCGTCTATTGGGAGGATGGCTACACCTTC.

The chain employs TRBV2 and TRBJ1-5; 9 nucleotides line up with TRBD1. In germline, CDR1 is SNHLY, CDR2 FYNNEI. The CDR3 sequence is 12 residues long. V trimming: 8 bases; J trimming: 8 bases; junction bases outside the gene matches: 4. Here the CDR3 DNA reads TGTGCCAGCGACAGGGGGTTTGAGCCCCAGCATTTT. It encodes CASDRGFEPQHF.

The chain has TRBV4-1 and TRBJ1-2; unclear D gene. This CDR3 region has 16 residues. V was shortened by 4 bases and J by 4 bases, with 19 bases between the two germline ends. Germline V lookup: CDR1 MGHRA, CDR2 YSYEKL. CDR3 in amino acids: CASSPYGGREAYGYTF. Here the CDR3 DNA reads TGCGCCAGCAGCCCCTATGGCGGAAGGGAAGCCTATGGCTACACCTTC.

The J gene is TRBJ1-2, the V gene TRBV29-1, with D maybe TRBD1 (5 bases). Germline CDR1 reads SQVTM; CDR2 reads ANQGSEA. V lost 1 base and J 6 bases, leaving 9 bases between the germline ends. CDR3 length equals 12 residues. CDR3 sequence reads: CSVEGRVDGYTF. CDR3 coding DNA: TGCAGCGTTGAAGGCAGGGTGGATGGCTACACCTTC.